The rows below give T cell receptor beta chains drawn from one sample of a study of identical twins. TCRdb reprocessed the 5' RACE reads with MiXCR, giving one entry per CDR3 protein. The table includes 1.5 million to 2 million distinct CDR3 sequences, roughly 35% detected once. The sample comprised cord blood. The receptors here all came from a newborn girl in good health. Each CDR3 is given with its conserved first and last residue. Fields, in order: D gene, J gene, V gene, clone size, CDR3 DNA, CDR3 protein. A D gene is named only where the DNA matches it firmly. Clone size, where shown, is once, few, many, or a class for clones that have expanded.

d_call: .
j_call: TRBJ2-3
v_call: TRBV10-3
clone_size: few
cdr3_nt: TGTGCCACCAACCCGTCCAGCGGGTATAGCACAGATACGCAGTATTTT
cdr3_aa: CATNPSSGYSTDTQYF

d_call: .
j_call: TRBJ2-5
v_call: TRBV27
clone_size: few
cdr3_nt: TGTGACACCTTTCAAGAGACCCAGTACTTC
cdr3_aa: CDTFQETQYF

d_call: TRBD1
j_call: TRBJ1-5
v_call: TRBV28
clone_size: few
cdr3_nt: TGTGCCAGTAGTCCAACCGGGACAGGCGGCCAGCCCCAGCATTTT
cdr3_aa: CASSPTGTGGQPQHF

d_call: .
j_call: TRBJ1-1
v_call: TRBV5-1
clone_size: .
cdr3_nt: TGCGCCAGCAGCTCTGGGGGGCAGGTGAACACTGAAGCTTTCTTT
cdr3_aa: CASSSGGQVNTEAFF

d_call: TRBD2
j_call: TRBJ2-1
v_call: TRBV10-3
clone_size: many
cdr3_nt: TGTGCCACCGGACTAGCGGGGGCCTACAATGAGCAGTTCTTC
cdr3_aa: CATGLAGAYNEQFF

d_call: .
j_call: TRBJ1-1
v_call: TRBV7-6
clone_size: .
cdr3_nt: TGTGCCAGCAGCCTAATCCCGCTTGTGAACACTGAAGCTTTCTTT
cdr3_aa: CASSLIPLVNTEAFF

d_call: .
j_call: TRBJ1-2
v_call: TRBV12-3/TRBV12-4
clone_size: .
cdr3_nt: TGTGCCGGCAGCTACAGGTCTAACTATGGCTACACCTTC
cdr3_aa: CAGSYRSNYGYTF

d_call: .
j_call: TRBJ1-5
v_call: TRBV20-1
clone_size: .
cdr3_nt: TGCAGTGCTAGAGTAGAGGGGTATAGCAATCAGCCCCAGCATTTT
cdr3_aa: CSARVEGYSNQPQHF

d_call: TRBD1
j_call: TRBJ1-1
v_call: TRBV12-3/TRBV12-4
clone_size: .
cdr3_nt: TGTGCCAGCAGTCACATCACAGGGGGAATGGGAAACACTGAAGCTTTCTTT
cdr3_aa: CASSHITGGMGNTEAFF

d_call: TRBD2
j_call: TRBJ2-3
v_call: TRBV3-1
clone_size: few
cdr3_nt: TGTGCCAGCAGATCTAGCGGGAGTGGCGATACGCAGTATTTT
cdr3_aa: CASRSSGSGDTQYF

d_call: .
j_call: TRBJ2-3
v_call: TRBV20-1
clone_size: .
cdr3_nt: TGCAGTGCTAGAGAGACGGGAGTGGCAGATACGCAGTATTTT
cdr3_aa: CSARETGVADTQYF

d_call: TRBD2
j_call: TRBJ2-5
v_call: TRBV25-1
clone_size: .
cdr3_nt: TGTGCCAGCAGTGGAACTAGACCCCACATAAAACCCGGACTAGGCCACCAAGAGACCCAGTACTTC
cdr3_aa: CASSGTRPHIKPGLGHQETQYF

d_call: .
j_call: TRBJ1-5
v_call: TRBV7-7
clone_size: .
cdr3_nt: TGTGCTAGCAGCCCCCAACTCGGTCTGCCCCAGCATTTT
cdr3_aa: CASSPQLGLPQHF

d_call: .
j_call: TRBJ2-7
v_call: TRBV20-1
clone_size: few
cdr3_nt: TGCAGTGCTAGAGGTACAGGGTCGGGGAGAACCTACGAGCAGTACTTC
cdr3_aa: CSARGTGSGRTYEQYF

d_call: .
j_call: TRBJ2-5
v_call: TRBV9
clone_size: .
cdr3_nt: TGTGCCAGCAGCGTAGGAGACCTCACAGAGACCCAGTACTTC
cdr3_aa: CASSVGDLTETQYF